Listed below are T cell receptor beta chains from one sample, sequenced in a study of blood T cells in healthy people across ages. In TCRdb, the 5' RACE reads were re-called with MiXCR into one record per CDR3 protein. This repertoire shows some 700,000 distinct CDR3 sequences, roughly 44% found once; its top ten account for 20% to 25%. The material sequenced was blood. These receptors all come from a woman aged 55-69 years in good health. CDR3s include the opening cysteine and the closing phenylalanine or tryptophan. Each record gives: V gene, clone size, J gene, D gene, CDR3 protein, CDR3 DNA. The D gene is left open where the match is weak. The listing skips clone size in some rows; elsewhere it reads once, few, many or a size class.

TRBV5-1	many	TRBJ2-3	.	CASSRPGQSSDTQYF	TGCGCCAGCAGCAGACCGGGCCAGTCGAGCGATACGCAGTATTTT
TRBV10-3	few	TRBJ2-7	TRBD2	CAIRGTPGGSTYEQYF	TGTGCCATCAGGGGGACACCGGGAGGGAGTACCTACGAGCAGTACTTC
TRBV7-9	few	TRBJ2-1	TRBD2	CASSLKVIAGPYNEQFF	TGTGCCAGCAGCTTAAAAGTAATAGCGGGCCCCTACAATGAGCAGTTCTTC
TRBV6-1	few	TRBJ1-5	.	CASKPTTGSNQPQHF	TGTGCCAGCAAACCGACCACAGGGAGCAATCAGCCCCAGCATTTT
TRBV7-8	.	TRBJ2-3	.	CASSPTVEADTQYF	TGTGCCAGCAGCCCCACTGTGGAGGCAGATACGCAGTATTTT
TRBV12-3/TRBV12-4	.	TRBJ2-5	TRBD2	CASSLWGTTETQYF	TGTGCCAGCAGTTTATGGGGGACTACGGAGACCCAGTACTTC
TRBV10-1	once	TRBJ2-1	TRBD2	CASSEKWGGDEQFF	TGCGCCAGCAGTGAGAAGTGGGGGGGGGATGAGCAGTTCTTC
TRBV21-1	.	TRBJ2-7	.	CASSNVGWLASGRSSYNEQYF	TGTGCCAGCAGCAATGTAGGTTGGCTGGCTAGCGGGAGGAGCTCCTACAATGAGCAGTACTTC
TRBV6-1	.	TRBJ2-3	.	CASSDRPDTQYF	TGTGCCAGCAGTGACCGCCCAGATACGCAGTATTTT
TRBV28	.	TRBJ1-5	.	CASSFSDEYSNQPQHF	TGTGCCAGCAGTTTTTCGGACGAATATAGCAATCAGCCCCAGCATTTT
TRBV3-1	.	TRBJ1-4	TRBD1	CASSPGGDRGEKLFF	TGTGCTAGCAGCCCCGGCGGGGACAGGGGGGAAAAACTGTTTTTT
TRBV29-1	.	TRBJ2-5	TRBD2	CSGEGHYQETQYF	TGCAGCGGGGAGGGGCATTACCAAGAGACCCAGTACTTC
TRBV4-3	.	TRBJ2-7	.	CASSQYAGDEQYF	TGCGCCAGCAGCCAATACGCCGGGGACGAGCAGTACTTC
TRBV6-5	.	TRBJ2-1	.	CASMREAEQFF	TGTGCCAGCATGAGGGAGGCTGAGCAGTTCTTC
TRBV5-1	.	TRBJ1-1	.	CASSLDWSQGRKNTEAFF	TGCGCCAGCAGCTTGGATTGGTCCCAGGGAAGGAAGAACACTGAAGCTTTCTTT
TRBV7-9	many	TRBJ2-7	TRBD1	CASSFRDRPYEQYF	TGTGCCAGCAGCTTCCGGGACAGACCCTACGAGCAGTACTTC
TRBV10-3	few	TRBJ2-3	TRBD2	CAIGNSGFEDTQYF	TGTGCCATCGGTAATAGCGGGTTTGAGGATACGCAGTATTTT
TRBV28	.	TRBJ1-5	TRBD1	CASSLWGTGYSNQPQHF	TGTGCCAGCAGTTTATGGGGGACAGGGTATAGCAATCAGCCCCAGCATTTT
TRBV12-3/TRBV12-4	many	TRBJ2-5	TRBD2	CASSLGGGASETQYF	TGTGCCAGCAGTTTAGGCGGGGGGGCCTCAGAGACCCAGTACTTC
TRBV18	.	TRBJ1-4	TRBD1	CASSPRSGQPEKLFF	TGTGCCAGCTCACCCCGGTCGGGACAGCCGGAAAAACTGTTTTTT
TRBV13	.	TRBJ2-3	TRBD2	CASSFPTGTTRDTQYF	TGTGCCAGCAGCTTTCCGACCGGGACTACACGGGATACGCAGTATTTT
TRBV7-2	few	TRBJ2-7	.	CASSLGGGPPYEQYF	TGTGCCAGCAGCTTAGGGGGCGGTCCCCCCTACGAGCAGTACTTC
TRBV12-3/TRBV12-4	many	TRBJ2-7	TRBD1	CASSFRNRDSLYF	TGTGCCAGCAGTTTTCGTAATCGGGACAGTCTGTACTTC
TRBV5-1	.	TRBJ2-7	.	CAISPSGAWEQYF	TGCGCCATCAGCCCCTCTGGCGCCTGGGAGCAGTACTTC
TRBV29-1	.	TRBJ2-7	.	CSVLGVDEQYF	TGCAGCGTTTTAGGGGTGGACGAGCAGTACTTC
TRBV3-1	.	TRBJ2-7	.	CASSQAAGNYEQYF	TGTGCCAGCAGCCAAGCCGCGGGGAACTACGAGCAGTACTTC
TRBV19	.	TRBJ1-1	.	CASSTPASNTEAFF	TGTGCCAGTAGTACCCCAGCCTCGAACACTGAAGCTTTCTTT
TRBV5-5	few	TRBJ1-5	.	CASSLDNNQPQHF	TGTGCCAGCAGCTTGGACAACAATCAGCCCCAGCATTTT
TRBV30	few	TRBJ1-4	TRBD1	CAWSLGPGQGANEKLFF	TGTGCCTGGAGTCTGGGCCCAGGACAGGGGGCTAATGAAAAACTGTTTTTT
TRBV14	.	TRBJ1-1	.	CASSQGPQGVAEAFF	TGTGCCAGCAGCCAAGGTCCACAGGGCGTGGCTGAAGCTTTCTTT
TRBV21-1	few	TRBJ1-2	.	CASSSRTGGSYGYTF	TGTGCCAGCAGCTCCCGGACAGGGGGAAGCTATGGCTACACCTTC
TRBV9	.	TRBJ2-7	TRBD2	CASSVAGGTSGSTSYNEQYF	TGTGCCAGCAGCGTAGCTGGGGGGACTAGCGGGAGTACTTCCTACAATGAGCAGTACTTC
TRBV7-2	many	TRBJ2-5	.	CASSLEAGEETQYF	TGTGCCAGCAGCTTAGAGGCAGGGGAAGAGACCCAGTACTTC
TRBV2	many	TRBJ2-5	TRBD1	CASSRDRGRGETQYF	TGTGCCAGCAGTCGCGACAGGGGGCGCGGAGAGACCCAGTACTTC